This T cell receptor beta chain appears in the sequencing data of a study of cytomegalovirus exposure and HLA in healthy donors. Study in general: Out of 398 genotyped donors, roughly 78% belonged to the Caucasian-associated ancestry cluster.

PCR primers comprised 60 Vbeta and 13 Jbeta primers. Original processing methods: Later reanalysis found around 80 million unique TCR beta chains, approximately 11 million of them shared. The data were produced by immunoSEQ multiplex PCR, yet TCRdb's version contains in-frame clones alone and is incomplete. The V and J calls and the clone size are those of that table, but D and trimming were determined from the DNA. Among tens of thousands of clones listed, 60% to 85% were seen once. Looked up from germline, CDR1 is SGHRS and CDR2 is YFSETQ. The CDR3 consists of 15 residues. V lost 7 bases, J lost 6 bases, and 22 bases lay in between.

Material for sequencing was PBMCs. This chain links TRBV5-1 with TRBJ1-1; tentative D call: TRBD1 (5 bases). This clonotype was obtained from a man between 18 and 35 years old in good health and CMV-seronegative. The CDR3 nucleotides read TGCGCCAGCGGATTTACCCCAGGGTCTCTCGCTGAAGCTTTCTTT. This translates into CASGFTPGSLAEAFF.